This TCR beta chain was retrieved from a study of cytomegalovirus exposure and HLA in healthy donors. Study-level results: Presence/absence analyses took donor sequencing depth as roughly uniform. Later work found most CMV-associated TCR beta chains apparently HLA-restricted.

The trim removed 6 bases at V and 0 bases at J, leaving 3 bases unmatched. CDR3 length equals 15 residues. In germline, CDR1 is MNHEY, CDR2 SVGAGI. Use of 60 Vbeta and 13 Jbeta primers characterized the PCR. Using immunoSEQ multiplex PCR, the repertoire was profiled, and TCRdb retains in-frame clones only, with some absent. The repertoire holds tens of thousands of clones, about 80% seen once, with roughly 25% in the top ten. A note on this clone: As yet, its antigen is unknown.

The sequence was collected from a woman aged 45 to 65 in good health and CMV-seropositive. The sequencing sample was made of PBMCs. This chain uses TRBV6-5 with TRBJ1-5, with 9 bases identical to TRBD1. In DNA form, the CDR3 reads TGTGCCAGCAGCGGACAGGGGACTAGCAATCAGCCCCAGCATTTT. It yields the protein CASSGQGTSNQPQHF.